This T cell receptor beta chain was sequenced during a study of patients and donors after allogeneic stem cell transplantation (dated by TCRdb to the early 2020s). Trimming at the junction amounts to 1 base on V and 5 bases on J, and the germline ends lie 8 bases apart. As encoded in the germline V gene (reference sequence), CDR1 is LNHDA while CDR2 is SQIVND. The CDR3 contains 13 residues, cysteine and phenylalanine counted. Only the CDR3 portion is preserved as DNA: 39 bases, with reading frame beginning at the first base. A note on this clonotype: The clone's antigen remains unknown. Within one base of it there is no much larger clone, and no base qualities were kept.

Library generation was performed with RT-PCR. These reads were obtained on a NextSeq 550. The public sequencing data were trimmed at Q25 with fastp and processed into clonotypes with MiXCR by TCRdb, which kept only in-frame beta chains. One record per CDR3 amino acid sequence lists the most common genes and DNA. In all, the sample holds 900,000 to 1,000,000 distinct CDR3 sequences, and 15% to 20% of those were seen once. Approximately 5.9% of the sample is taken by the ten largest. This clonotype was sampled from a human donor who was either an allogeneic HSCT recipient or a stem cell or donor lymphocyte infusion donor (not recorded which). It is not recorded whose cells these are; they may come from a transplant donor. What was sequenced was blood, either unsorted or a sorted T cell fraction (not recorded which). The V and J genes are TRBV19 and TRBJ1-1; confidence is insufficient to name the D gene. This receptor carries the CDR3 CASSIARRTEAFF. The DNA reads as follows: TGTGCCAGTAGTATAGCCAGGAGGACTGAAGCTTTCTTT.